Listed below are T cell receptor beta chains from one sample, sequenced in a study of T cells after yellow fever vaccination. TCRdb reprocessed the 5' RACE reads via MiXCR and lists one record per CDR3 protein. In the table there are under 700,000 distinct CDR3 sequences, less than 20% of which are singletons. The material was PBMCs, obtained about 5 days after the first yellow fever vaccination. The source is a man between 18 and 29 years old who received the YFV17D yellow fever vaccine. Each CDR3 is given with its conserved first and last residue.

J gene,V gene,CDR3 protein
TRBJ2-2,TRBV12-3/TRBV12-4,CASSFRFINTGELFF
TRBJ2-1,TRBV10-3,CAISVAGGYNEQFF
TRBJ1-2,TRBV7-2,CASTIRQAAGYTF
TRBJ2-2,TRBV29-1,CSAAGDFETGELFF
TRBJ2-2,TRBV6-1,CASNNGDRASNTGELFF
TRBJ1-1,TRBV7-2,CASSLLGTEAFF
TRBJ1-5,TRBV7-9,CASSFLAGDSNQPQHF
TRBJ2-1,TRBV6-2/TRBV6-3,CASSYRYGSYNEQFF
TRBJ1-2,TRBV28,CASSSTPPTGGTGYTF
TRBJ2-3,TRBV6-5,CASSYFVGTDTQYF
TRBJ2-1,TRBV27,CASSLSTSGGYNEQFF
TRBJ2-4,TRBV12-3/TRBV12-4,CASSLRAGGLAKNIQYF
TRBJ2-5,TRBV28,CASSSQGLGKTQYF
TRBJ1-2,TRBV6-1,CASSPSPGTRTIYGYTF
TRBJ1-1,TRBV12-3/TRBV12-4,CASSTTGTEAFF
TRBJ2-3,TRBV9,CASSVEGGSYVPTDTQYF
TRBJ2-5,TRBV20-1,CSAPVPLETQYF
TRBJ2-1,TRBV10-3,CAISGAGDRSAYNEQFF
TRBJ2-1,TRBV6-5,CASSLGQGSYEQFF
TRBJ2-3,TRBV18,CASSPTGDTDTQYF
TRBJ2-1,TRBV12-3/TRBV12-4,CASSLRLAGSEQFF
TRBJ1-3,TRBV7-2,CASSLGRGHTIYF
TRBJ2-2,TRBV12-3/TRBV12-4,CASSRGLRTGELFF
TRBJ2-5,TRBV18,CASSSRGNKETQYF
TRBJ1-2,TRBV5-1,CASSLAWTGEKGGYTF
TRBJ1-2,TRBV12-3/TRBV12-4,CASSSPGPNYGYTF
TRBJ2-1,TRBV25-1,CASSEFTSSYNEQFF
TRBJ2-3,TRBV12-3/TRBV12-4,CASSFRTSGGTDTQYF
TRBJ2-3,TRBV12-3/TRBV12-4,CASSLGQGDDTQYF
TRBJ1-6,TRBV15,CATSRDSDFFYNSPLHF
TRBJ1-4,TRBV5-1,CASSPGTAGEKLFF
TRBJ2-3,TRBV5-1,CASSYMTSPRTDTQYF
TRBJ2-7,TRBV7-2,CASSVTRGAPREQYF
TRBJ2-1,TRBV11-2,CASSLQVVEQFF
TRBJ1-4,TRBV7-9,CASSSGVEGLFF
TRBJ2-1,TRBV29-1,CSVVLAGSSYNEQFF
TRBJ2-3,TRBV20-1,CSARPIRREGDTQYF
TRBJ2-1,TRBV2,CASSEGFLLNEQFF
TRBJ2-2,TRBV12-3/TRBV12-4,CASSLFRRSGELFF
TRBJ2-7,TRBV12-3/TRBV12-4,CASSLANYEQYF
TRBJ1-2,TRBV7-2,CASSFPNNGYTF
TRBJ1-2,TRBV6-5,CASSSQPGGYTF
TRBJ1-6,TRBV6-6,CASSAPGPLHF
TRBJ2-7,TRBV7-2,CASSQDRDYSYEQYF
TRBJ2-1,TRBV4-1,CASSSQSGATSYNEQFF
TRBJ2-3,TRBV4-1,CASSQDLSGPDTQYF
TRBJ2-7,TRBV3-1,CASSQDNSGNDRLYEQYF
TRBJ2-1,TRBV7-9,CASSRLRMGSGEQFF
TRBJ2-3,TRBV5-1,CASSPTGGGSPDTQYF
TRBJ1-6,TRBV20-1,CSASLSGGNSPLHF
TRBJ2-5,TRBV10-3,CAISEVSLKTQYF
TRBJ2-1,TRBV29-1,CSASEQYNEQFF
TRBJ2-2,TRBV9,CASRGQGNTGELFF
TRBJ1-2,TRBV11-2,CASSLGGSGPRSPNGYTF
TRBJ2-3,TRBV2,CASSVTGITDTQYF
TRBJ2-3,TRBV12-3/TRBV12-4,CASSPTGADTQYF
TRBJ2-3,TRBV6-5,CASSSGTGVNEQYF
TRBJ2-1,TRBV5-1,CASSPHYATGGYNEQFF
TRBJ2-1,TRBV6-2/TRBV6-3,CASRGSGGYNEQFF